This TCR beta chain is drawn from a study of T cell changes during pregnancy in multiple sclerosis. From germline, CDR1 is SGHDN and CDR2 FVKESK. Unmatched junction bases numbered 15, after V lost 5 bases and J lost 2 bases. There are 18 residues in the CDR3. Assay: immunoSEQ multiplex PCR; the TCRdb copy retains only in-frame clones and omits some. The sample includes tens of thousands of clones, about 92% of them seen just once. Specimen: peripheral blood, collected before pregnancy. V is TRBV14 and J is TRBJ1-2, with 9 bases identical to TRBD1. This clonotype was sampled from a female donor with multiple sclerosis, enrolled in a pregnancy study. Here the CDR3 DNA reads TGTGCCAGCAGCTCACCGCGGACAGGGGCCGCACTCAACTATGGCTACACCTTC. Its translation: CASSSPRTGAALNYGYTF.